This T cell receptor (beta chain) was found in a study of blood T cell repertoires in COVID-19. Overall study: COVID-19 samples collected from the United States, Italy and Spain covered acute and convalescent phases. PBMCs, B-cell-depleted T cells, or T cells provided the cDNA or gDNA that made up the material.

Per the original data handling: Cell counts per sample came from amplifying reference gene primers. Assay: immunoSEQ multiplex PCR; the TCRdb copy retains only in-frame clones and omits some. Clonal size and the V and J genes are those of that table, whereas D and trimming came from the DNA. Of under 85,000 clones in the sample, 80% to 85% were seen once. Sequencing used peripheral blood. The TCR comes from a man over 45 with acute or convalescent COVID-19.

In DNA form, the CDR3 reads TGTGCCAGCAGCTTCGCGGGACTAGCGGGGGGCGGTGACCCTACGCAGTATTTT. Its protein product is CASSFAGLAGGGDPTQYF. V and J are TRBV7-2 and TRBJ2-3, with 15 bases fitting TRBD2. The CDR3 loop spans 18 amino acids. Germline CDR1 reads SGHTA; CDR2 reads FQGNSA. Unmatched junction bases numbered 12, after V lost 3 bases and J lost 8 bases.